This T cell receptor (beta chain) was observed in a study of T cell responses to AZD1222 COVID-19 vaccine. Overall study results and limits: Most donors were white British, females outnumbered males, and clonal diversity was possibly underestimated. The study identified only five to seven AZD1222 recipients as seropositive at baseline. The study found Spike-specific TCR breadth and depth rose after two AZD1222 doses.

The V and J ends lost 9 bases and 0 bases respectively, with 5 bases between them. Germline assignment: CDR1 SNHLY and CDR2 FYNNEI. The CDR3 is made up of 12 amino acids. This clone has more than one count but fewer than ten. Its target is not known. Sequencing was performed with immunoSEQ multiplex PCR; in TCRdb, only in-frame clones are kept and a portion is missing. The profile shows roughly 120,000 clones, approximately 85% of them singletons. The sequence came from an adult in good health. J is TRBJ1-4 and V is TRBV2, with D uncertain. The material was peripheral blood, obtained on day 0 of MenACWY control vaccination. DNA for the CDR3: TGTGCCAGTAAGGCAACTAATGAAAAACTGTTTTTT. This sequence encodes CASKATNEKLFF. The full variable domain, completed using reference TRBV2 and TRBJ1-4, is EPEVTQTPSHQVTQMGQEVILRCVPISNHLYFYWYRQILGQKVEFLVSFYNNEISEKSEIFDDQFSVERPDGSNFTLKIRSTKLEDSAMYFCASKATNEKLFFGSGTQLSVL.